The 19 T cell receptor beta chains given below trace back to one sample, sequenced in a study of Graves' ophthalmopathy and Graves' hyperthyroidism. As the template, RNA transcripts were used to amplify TCR beta CDR3 regions. The workflow started with a first-round RT-PCR run with HTBI primers and then moved on to a second-round multiplex PCR. Via MiXCR, TCRdb re-called the multiplex PCR reads, giving one row per CDR3 protein. The sample includes roughly 700,000 distinct CDR3 sequences, roughly two fifths seen only once; the top ten take approximately 43%. Sequencing was carried out using peripheral blood. The receptor source for this set is an adult man with Graves' ophthalmopathy.

This rearrangement joins TRBV7-9 to TRBJ2-7; 7 bases are a match to TRBD2. Trimming cost V 5 bases and J 2 bases; bases outside gene matches: 12. The CDR3 is 16 residues long. The germline V gene encodes CDR1 SEHNR and CDR2 FQNEAQ (reference sequence). CDR3 sequence reads: CASSQGAAGYAYEQYF. The CDR3 region has the DNA TGTGCCAGCAGCCAAGGGGCAGCGGGGTATGCCTACGAGCAGTACTTC.

The chain uses TRBV7-9 and TRBJ1-1, with D perhaps TRBD1 (5 bases). Germline loops: CDR1 SEHNR, CDR2 FQNEAQ (reference sequence). V lost 5 bases and J 4 bases, leaving 17 bases between the germline ends. The CDR3 consists of 15 residues. CDR3 region: CASSLTGRRATEAFF. For the CDR3, the DNA is TGTGCCAGCAGCCTGACGGGACGGAGGGCCACTGAAGCTTTCTTT.

The V gene is TRBV12-3 or TRBV12-4, the J gene TRBJ2-7, with D unclear. This CDR3 has 11 amino acids. Trimming shortened V by 7 bases and J by 6 bases, and 10 bases separated the two germline ends. The CDR3 coding sequence is TGTGCCAGCATGAAGTTTAGCGAGCAGTACTTC. This codes for CASMKFSEQYF.

This clonotype has a handful of counts. The chain has TRBV6-1 and TRBJ1-1; D unresolved. Germline CDR1 is MNHNS and CDR2 is SASEGT. CDR3 length: 13 residues. Between the trimmed V and J ends, which lost 2 bases and 6 bases, there was a span of 10 bases. The CDR3 here is CASSEHGVAEAFF. The CDR3 region has the DNA TGTGCCAGCAGTGAACACGGGGTAGCTGAAGCTTTCTTT.

Concerning this clonotype itself: Since a much larger clone is just one base distant, this may be a read error. The CDR3 ends on some other residue instead of the conserved phenylalanine or tryptophan, so this is likely a read error. The J gene is TRBJ1-1, the V gene TRBV5-6; D not resolved. The CDR3 has 12 amino acids. The ends were cut back, 2 bases at V and 5 bases at J, with 7 bases in the middle. Germline CDR1 is SGHDT and CDR2 is YYEEEE. The DNA for the CDR3 is TGTGCCAGCAGCTTCAGGTGGACTGAAGCTTTCCTT. This gives the protein CASSFRWTEAFL.

The genes are TRBV25-1 and TRBJ2-2; a weak D match, TRBD1 (6 bases). The CDR3 has 14 residues. Germline CDR1 MGHDK, CDR2 SYGVNS. The ends were cut back, 5 bases at V and 5 bases at J, with 12 bases in the middle. The CDR3: CASSLVQGTGELFF. The CDR3, as DNA: TGTGCCAGCAGTTTAGTTCAGGGGACCGGGGAGCTGTTTTTT.

This clonotype was counted many times. The chain recombines TRBV29-1 with TRBJ1-6; TRBD1 aligns across 8 bases. The trim removed 2 bases at V and 10 bases at J, leaving 4 bases unmatched. The CDR3 sequence is 13 residues long. From germline, CDR1 is SQVTM and CDR2 ANQGSEA. CDR3 in DNA: TGCAGCGTTGAACAGGGGGCCGGCTCACCCCTCCACTTT. As protein: CSVEQGAGSPLHF.

The table lists this clonotype with many counts. V gene TRBV29-1 combines with J gene TRBJ2-5; TRBD2 aligns across 8 bases. V was clipped by 4 bases and J by 5 bases; unmatched bases: 9. Germline V gene lookup returns CDR1 SQVTM and CDR2 ANQGSEA. This CDR3 region has 14 residues. The CDR3 sequence is CSVAGSGRGETQYF. DNA for the CDR3: TGCAGCGTTGCTGGGAGCGGGAGAGGGGAGACCCAGTACTTC. The entire variable domain, with the rest obtained from reference TRBV29-1 and TRBJ2-5, is as follows: SAVISQKPSRDICQRGTSLTIQCQVDSQVTMMFWYRQQPGQSLTLIATANQGSEATYESGFVIDKFPISRPNLTFSTLTVSNMSPEDSSIYLCSVAGSGRGETQYFGPGTRLLVL.

On this clonotype: Relative to the germline gene, one junction end is altered; a read error may explain this. V gene TRBV10-1 combines with J gene TRBJ2-7; D is perhaps TRBD1 or TRBD2 (5 bases each). CDR3 length: 14 amino acids. Per the germline V gene, CDR1 is WNHNN and CDR2 is SYGVQD (reference sequence). The CDR3 region has the DNA TGTGCCAGCTACGGGACCCTCAGCTCCTACGAGCAGTACTTC. As protein: CASYGTLSSYEQYF.

The rearrangement joins TRBV7-9 to TRBJ1-3; no definite D call. The CDR3 is 13 amino acids. The V end lost 1 base, the J end lost 8 bases, and 9 bases lay between the germline ends. The germline V gene has CDR1 SEHNR and CDR2 FQNEAQ (reference sequence). The CDR3 DNA is TGTGCCAGCAGCTTAGAGTCCGGGGACACCATATATTTT. Protein: CASSLESGDTIYF.

The CDR3 DNA is TGTGCCAGCAGTTACTCGGCGGGTTCGGGCTACGAGCAGTACTTC. Amino acid sequence: CASSYSAGSGYEQYF. This chain connects TRBV7-2 to TRBJ2-7, with a tentative D call TRBD2 (5 bases). The CDR3 contains 15 residues. V lost 6 bases to trimming and J lost 3 bases, with 18 bases between them. In germline, CDR1 is SGHTA, CDR2 FQGNSA.

The V gene is TRBV19, the J gene TRBJ1-3; TRBD1 is a possible D gene (5 bases). Per germline, CDR1 LNHDA and CDR2 SQIVND (reference sequence). V was shortened by 6 bases and J by 7 bases, with 13 bases between the two germline ends. This CDR3 comprises 13 residues. This chain's CDR3 is CASSRDPTNTIYF. The CDR3 DNA follows: TGTGCCAGTAGCAGGGACCCCACGAACACCATATATTTT.

Concerning this clonotype: This may be a read error, as it is one base from a much larger clone. The chain uses TRBV7-9 and TRBJ2-5; D might be TRBD2 (5 bases). The germline V gene encodes CDR1 SEHNR and CDR2 FQNEAQ (reference sequence). The V and J ends lost 10 bases and 4 bases respectively, with 19 bases between them. The CDR3 runs to 14 residues. The CDR3 is CANLLDCPAETQYF. In DNA, the CDR3 is TGTGCCAACTTACTGGACTGTCCGGCAGAGACCCAGTACTTC. The full variable domain, its missing parts supplied by reference TRBV7-9 and TRBJ2-5, is DTGVSQNPRHKITKRGQNVTFRCDPISEHNRLYWYRQTLGQGPEFLTYFQNEAQLEKSRLLSDRFSAERPKGSFSTLEIQRTEQGDSAMYLCANLLDCPAETQYFGPGTRLLVL.

The chain links TRBV20-1 to TRBJ1-5; TRBD1 aligns across 8 bases. The CDR3 consists of 16 residues. V shed 2 bases, J shed 6 bases, and the junction held 12 bases outside the gene matches. Germline CDR1 and CDR2: DFQATT and SNEGSKA (reference sequence). CDR3 sequence: CSARITDRAVGQPQHF. The CDR3 DNA reads TGCAGTGCTAGAATAACGGACAGGGCGGTTGGTCAGCCCCAGCATTTT.

The chain uses TRBV11-2 and TRBJ2-7; D gene ambiguous. Germline V gives CDR1 SGHAT, CDR2 FQNNGV. V dropped 11 bases and J dropped 3 bases, with 11 bases sitting between them. The CDR3 is 11 residues long. CDR3 bases: TGTGCCTGGAGTTCGGACTACGAGCAGTACTTC. Translation: CAWSSDYEQYF.

In its sample, this clonotype was seen many times. V usage is TRBV7-9 and J usage is TRBJ2-7, with a possible D match to TRBD1 (5 bases). Germline V gene sequence: CDR1 SEHNR, CDR2 FQNEAQ (reference sequence). Trimming pared 0 bases from V and 7 bases from J, leaving 7 bases between. This CDR3 spans 12 amino acids. CDR3 DNA: TGTGCCAGCAGCTTAGCCCACAGGGAGCAGTACTTC. Amino acids: CASSLAHREQYF.

This clonotype was seen many times. The chain links TRBV9 to TRBJ1-4, with D possibly matching TRBD1 (5 bases). The CDR3 length is 15 residues. Germline CDR1 and CDR2: SGDLS and YYNGEE. The V end was cut by 0 bases, the J end by 7 bases, with 13 bases between. Here the CDR3 DNA reads TGTGCCAGCAGCGTAGGTGGGCAGGGAGGTGAAAAACTGTTTTTT. This translates into CASSVGGQGGEKLFF.

The chain carries TRBV11-2 and TRBJ2-5, with 8 bases matching TRBD1. This CDR3 contains 16 residues. CDR1 is SGHAT and CDR2 is FQNNGV in the germline V gene. Trimming cost V 3 bases and J 4 bases; bases outside gene matches: 10. The CDR3 DNA follows: TGTGCCAGCAGCTTGGGGTGGCAGGGGGCGCGAGAGACCCAGTACTTC. This translates into CASSLGWQGARETQYF.

The chain recombines TRBV19 with TRBJ1-5, with D perhaps TRBD1 (5 bases). CDR1 LNHDA and CDR2 SQIVND come from the germline V gene (reference sequence). V lost 3 bases to trimming and J lost 0 bases, with 18 bases between them. The CDR3 is 18 residues long. As DNA, the CDR3 is TGTGCCAGTAGTATGAACCCAATAGACAGTTATAGCAATCAGCCCCAGCATTTT. Protein sequence: CASSMNPIDSYSNQPQHF.